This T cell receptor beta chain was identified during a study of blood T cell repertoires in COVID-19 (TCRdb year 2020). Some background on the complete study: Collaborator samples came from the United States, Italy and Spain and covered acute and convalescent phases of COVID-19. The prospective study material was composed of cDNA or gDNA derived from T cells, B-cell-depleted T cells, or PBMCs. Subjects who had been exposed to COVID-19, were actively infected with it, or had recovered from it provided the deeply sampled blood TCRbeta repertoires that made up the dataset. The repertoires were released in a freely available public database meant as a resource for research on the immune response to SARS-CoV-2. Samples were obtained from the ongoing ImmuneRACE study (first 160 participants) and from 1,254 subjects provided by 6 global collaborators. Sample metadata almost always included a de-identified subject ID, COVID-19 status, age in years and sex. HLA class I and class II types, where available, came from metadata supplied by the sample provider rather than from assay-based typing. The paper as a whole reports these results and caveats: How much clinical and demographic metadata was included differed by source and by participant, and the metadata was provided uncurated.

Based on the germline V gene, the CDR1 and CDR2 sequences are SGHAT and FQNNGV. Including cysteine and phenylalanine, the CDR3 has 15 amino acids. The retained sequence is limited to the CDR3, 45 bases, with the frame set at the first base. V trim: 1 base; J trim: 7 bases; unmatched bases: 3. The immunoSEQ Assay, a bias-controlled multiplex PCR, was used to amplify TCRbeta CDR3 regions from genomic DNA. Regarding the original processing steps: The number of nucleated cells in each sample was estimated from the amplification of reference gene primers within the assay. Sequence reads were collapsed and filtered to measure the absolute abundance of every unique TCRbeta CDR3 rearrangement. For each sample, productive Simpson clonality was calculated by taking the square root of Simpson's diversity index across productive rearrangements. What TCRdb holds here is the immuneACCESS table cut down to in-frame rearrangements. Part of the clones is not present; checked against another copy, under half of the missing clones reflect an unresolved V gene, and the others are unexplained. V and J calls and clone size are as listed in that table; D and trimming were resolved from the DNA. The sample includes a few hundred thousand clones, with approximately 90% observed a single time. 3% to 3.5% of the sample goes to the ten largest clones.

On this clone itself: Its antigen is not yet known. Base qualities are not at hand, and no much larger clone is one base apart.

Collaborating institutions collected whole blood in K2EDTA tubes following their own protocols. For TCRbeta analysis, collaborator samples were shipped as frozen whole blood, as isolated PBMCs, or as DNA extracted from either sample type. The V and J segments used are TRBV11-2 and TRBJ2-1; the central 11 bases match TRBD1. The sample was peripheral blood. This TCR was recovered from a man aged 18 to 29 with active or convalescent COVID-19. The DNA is TGTGCCAGCAGCTTAGGGGACAGGGGGACGAATGAGCAGTTCTTC. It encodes CASSLGDRGTNEQFF. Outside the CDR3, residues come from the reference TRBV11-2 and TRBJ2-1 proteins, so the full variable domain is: EAGVAQSPRYKIIEKRQSVAFWCNPISGHATLYWYQQILGQGPKLLIQFQNNGVVDDSQLPKDRFSAERLKGVDSTLKIQPAKLEDSAVYLCASSLGDRGTNEQFFGPGTRLTVL.